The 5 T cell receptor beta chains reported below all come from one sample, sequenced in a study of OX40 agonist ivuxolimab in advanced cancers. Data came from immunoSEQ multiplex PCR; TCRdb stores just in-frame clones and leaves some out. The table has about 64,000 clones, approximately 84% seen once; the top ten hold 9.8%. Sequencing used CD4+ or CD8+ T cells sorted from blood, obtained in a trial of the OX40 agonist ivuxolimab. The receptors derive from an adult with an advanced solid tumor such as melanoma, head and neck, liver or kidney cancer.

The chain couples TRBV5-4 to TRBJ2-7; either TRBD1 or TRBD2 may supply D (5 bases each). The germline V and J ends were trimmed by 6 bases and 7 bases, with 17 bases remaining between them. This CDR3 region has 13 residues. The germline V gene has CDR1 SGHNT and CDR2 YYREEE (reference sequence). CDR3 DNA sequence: TGTGCCAGCACTGGACAAAAGGGAGAGGAGCAGTACTTC. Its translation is CASTGQKGEEQYF.

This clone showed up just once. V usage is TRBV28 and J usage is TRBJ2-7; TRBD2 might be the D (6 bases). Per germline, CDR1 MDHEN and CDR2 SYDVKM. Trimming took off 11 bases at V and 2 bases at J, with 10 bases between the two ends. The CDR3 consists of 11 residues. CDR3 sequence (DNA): TGTGCCGCATCGGGGGCCTACGAGCAGTACTTC. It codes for CAASGAYEQYF.

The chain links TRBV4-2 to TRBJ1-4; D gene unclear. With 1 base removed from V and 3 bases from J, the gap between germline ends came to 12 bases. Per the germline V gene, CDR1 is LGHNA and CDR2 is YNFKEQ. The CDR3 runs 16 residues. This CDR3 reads CASSQAGSRSNEKLFF. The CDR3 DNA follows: TGTGCCAGCAGCCAAGCTGGGTCCAGGTCTAATGAAAAACTGTTTTTT.

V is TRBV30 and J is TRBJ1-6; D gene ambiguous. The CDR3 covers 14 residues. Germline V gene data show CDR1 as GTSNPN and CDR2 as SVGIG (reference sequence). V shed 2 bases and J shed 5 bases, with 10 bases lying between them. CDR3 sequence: CAWSRYTDNSPLHF. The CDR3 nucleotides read TGTGCCTGGAGTAGGTACACAGATAATTCACCCCTCCACTTT.

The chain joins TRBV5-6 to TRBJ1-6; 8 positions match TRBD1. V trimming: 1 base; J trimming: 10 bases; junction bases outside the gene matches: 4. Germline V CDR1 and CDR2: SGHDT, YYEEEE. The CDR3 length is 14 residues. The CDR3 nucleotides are TGTGCCAGCAGCTTGTGGACAGGGCGCTCACCCCTCCACTTT. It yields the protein CASSLWTGRSPLHF.